One T cell receptor beta chain is described in this entry. This clonotype was picked up a small number of times. This clone's antigen is unknown. Base quality data are lacking; no much larger clone is found one base away. The record originates from a study of response to subunit inactivated influenza vaccine (dated by TCRdb to 2017 to 2018). Background on the whole study: The study used deep quantitative T cell receptor repertoire profiling to track responses to a trivalent subunit inactivated influenza vaccine. On the study overall, not on this receptor specifically: The authors suggested that each seasonal influenza vaccination may recruit only a limited number of new T cells.

Library creation used RT-PCR. The instrument given in TCRdb is Illumina HiSeq 2500. The public reads were run again by TCRdb, first through fastp at Q25 and then through MiXCR, and only productive beta chains were kept. Rows are unified per CDR3 protein, each entry keeping the most common DNA and genes. Counted in this sample were 750,000 to 850,000 distinct CDR3 sequences; roughly 18% of them appeared once. Under 13% of the sample is taken by the ten largest. The germline V gene provides CDR1 SQVTM and CDR2 ANQGSEA. Counted from cysteine to phenylalanine, this CDR3 has 11 amino acids. The entry retains the CDR3 DNA only, 33 bases that are in frame from base 1. V is cut by 8 bases and J by 7 bases, and the space between the germline ends is 14 bases.

The chain couples TRBV29-1 to TRBJ1-1; the D gene is possibly TRBD1, with 5 bases matching. The sample was PBMCs from blood, taken 5 days after vaccination. The receptor's source is a man aged 45 to 65 who received an inactivated influenza vaccine. Donor details come from another sample of the same person, matched by shared clones. The CDR3 protein sequence reads: CSTAGPGEAFF. The bases read TGCAGCACGGCAGGGCCGGGTGAAGCTTTCTTT.